This T cell receptor beta chain was sequenced in a study of identical twins. A note on this clonotype: Its antigen is currently unknown.

CDR1 is MGHDK, CDR2 SYGVNS, per germline. J was trimmed by 3 bases and V by 1 base; bases with no gene match: 13. This CDR3 comprises 18 residues. Findings and limits, study-wide: Models underestimated out-of-frame TCR alpha sharing in monozygotic twins.

TCRdb reanalysed the 5' RACE reads using MiXCR and keeps one entry per CDR3 protein. Of 600,000 to 700,000 distinct CDR3 sequences listed, about 20% were seen once; the top ten hold 4% to 5.5%. This same sample was also part of a study on T cells expressing NK-cell markers. In that study: It was from sorted CD3+CD56+NKG2C+, CD3+CD56+NKG2C- and CD3+CD56-NKG2C+ T cells that TCR beta repertoires came.

What was sequenced was PBMCs. The receptor was isolated from a woman between 18 and 29 years old in good health. V usage is TRBV25-1 and J usage is TRBJ2-7; 9 bases agree with TRBD1. The CDR3 nucleotides read TGTGCCAGCAGTGAATCGCGTCTTGTGATGGGACAGGGCTACGAGCAGTACTTC. Translated: CASSESRLVMGQGYEQYF.